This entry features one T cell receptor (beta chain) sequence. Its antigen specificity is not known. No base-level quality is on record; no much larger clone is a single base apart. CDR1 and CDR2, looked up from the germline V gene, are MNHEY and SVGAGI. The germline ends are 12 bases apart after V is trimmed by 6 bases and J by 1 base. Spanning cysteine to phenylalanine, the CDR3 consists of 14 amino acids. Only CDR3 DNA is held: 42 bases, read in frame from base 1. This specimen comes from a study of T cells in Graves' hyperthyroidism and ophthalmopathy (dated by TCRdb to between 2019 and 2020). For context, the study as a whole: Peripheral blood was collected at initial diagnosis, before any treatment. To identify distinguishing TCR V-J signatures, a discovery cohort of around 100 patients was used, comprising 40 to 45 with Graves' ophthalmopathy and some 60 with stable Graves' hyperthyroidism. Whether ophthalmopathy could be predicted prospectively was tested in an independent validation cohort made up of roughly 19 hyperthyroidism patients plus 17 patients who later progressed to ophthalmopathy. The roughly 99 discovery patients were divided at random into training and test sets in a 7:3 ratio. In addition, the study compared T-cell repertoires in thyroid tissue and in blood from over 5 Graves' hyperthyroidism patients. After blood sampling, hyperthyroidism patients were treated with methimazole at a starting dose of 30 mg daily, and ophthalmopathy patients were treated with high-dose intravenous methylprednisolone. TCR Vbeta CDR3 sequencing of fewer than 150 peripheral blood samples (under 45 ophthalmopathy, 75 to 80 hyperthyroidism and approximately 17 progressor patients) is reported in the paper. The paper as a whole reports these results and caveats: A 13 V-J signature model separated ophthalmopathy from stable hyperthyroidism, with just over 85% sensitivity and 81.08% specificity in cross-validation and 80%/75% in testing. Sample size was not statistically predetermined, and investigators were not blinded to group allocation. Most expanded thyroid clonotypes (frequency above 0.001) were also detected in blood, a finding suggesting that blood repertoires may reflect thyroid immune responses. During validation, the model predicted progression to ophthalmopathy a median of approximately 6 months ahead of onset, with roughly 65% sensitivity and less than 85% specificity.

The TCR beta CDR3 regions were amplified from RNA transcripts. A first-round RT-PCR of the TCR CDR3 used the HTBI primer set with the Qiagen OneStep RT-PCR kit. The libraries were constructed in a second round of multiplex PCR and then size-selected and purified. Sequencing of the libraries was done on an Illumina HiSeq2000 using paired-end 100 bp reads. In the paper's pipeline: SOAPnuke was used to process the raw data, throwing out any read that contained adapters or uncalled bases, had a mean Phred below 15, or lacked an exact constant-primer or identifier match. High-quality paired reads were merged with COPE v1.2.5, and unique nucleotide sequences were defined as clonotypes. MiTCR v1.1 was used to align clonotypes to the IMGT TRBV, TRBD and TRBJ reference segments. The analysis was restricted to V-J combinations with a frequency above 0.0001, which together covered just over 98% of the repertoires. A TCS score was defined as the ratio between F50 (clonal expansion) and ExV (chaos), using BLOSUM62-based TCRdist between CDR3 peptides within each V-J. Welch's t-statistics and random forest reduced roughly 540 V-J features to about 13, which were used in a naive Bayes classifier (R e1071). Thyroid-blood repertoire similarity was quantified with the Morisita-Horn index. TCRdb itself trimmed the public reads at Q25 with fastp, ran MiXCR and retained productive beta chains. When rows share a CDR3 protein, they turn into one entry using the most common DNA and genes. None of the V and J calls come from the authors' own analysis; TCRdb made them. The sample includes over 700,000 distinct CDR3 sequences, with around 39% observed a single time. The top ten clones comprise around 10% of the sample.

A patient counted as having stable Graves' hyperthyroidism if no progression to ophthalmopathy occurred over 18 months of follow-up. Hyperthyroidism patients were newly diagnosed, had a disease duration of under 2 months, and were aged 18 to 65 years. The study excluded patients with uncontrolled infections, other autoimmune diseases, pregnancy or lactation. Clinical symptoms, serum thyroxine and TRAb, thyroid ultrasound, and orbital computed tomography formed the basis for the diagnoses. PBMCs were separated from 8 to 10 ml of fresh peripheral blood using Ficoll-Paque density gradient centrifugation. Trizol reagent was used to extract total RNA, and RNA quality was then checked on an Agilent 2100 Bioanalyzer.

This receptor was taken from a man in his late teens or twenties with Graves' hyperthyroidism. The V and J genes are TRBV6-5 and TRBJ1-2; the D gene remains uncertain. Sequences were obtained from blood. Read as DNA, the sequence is TGTGCCAGCAGAGAAGGACTGATTAACTATGGCTACACCTTC. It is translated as CASREGLINYGYTF.